These T cell receptor beta chains were read from a single sample in a study of blood T cell repertoires in COVID-19. Sequencing used immunoSEQ multiplex PCR; TCRdb keeps in-frame clones, though not all of them. Of 100,000 to 120,000 clones in the sample, approximately 68% were seen once. The sequenced sample was peripheral blood. The origin of the receptors is a woman aged 55 to 70 with acute or convalescent COVID-19. Each CDR3 is given without its conserved first and last residue. Fields, in order: D gene, J gene, V gene, CDR3 protein. The D gene is left open where the match is weak.

d_gene: NA
j_gene: TRBJ1-1
v_gene: TRBV19
CDR3aa: ASSTVRGAEAF

d_gene: NA
j_gene: TRBJ1-5
v_gene: TRBV5-1
CDR3aa: ASSLAFNQPQH

d_gene: NA
j_gene: TRBJ1-4
v_gene: TRBV5-1
CDR3aa: ASSLSPTTGGEKLF

d_gene: NA
j_gene: TRBJ2-7
v_gene: TRBV11-2
CDR3aa: ASSLVGPRGQY

d_gene: TRBD1
j_gene: TRBJ2-5
v_gene: TRBV24-1
CDR3aa: ATGTGRIGAQY

d_gene: NA
j_gene: TRBJ1-1
v_gene: TRBV4-1
CDR3aa: ASSQDWQMNTEAF

d_gene: TRBD1
j_gene: TRBJ1-2
v_gene: TRBV28
CDR3aa: ASSLYRTGEGGYT

d_gene: NA
j_gene: TRBJ1-2
v_gene: TRBV30
CDR3aa: AWSVSARGGYT

d_gene: TRBD1
j_gene: TRBJ1-1
v_gene: TRBV12-5
CDR3aa: ASGLVQGGAKGTEAF

d_gene: TRBD2
j_gene: TRBJ2-7
v_gene: TRBV19
CDR3aa: ASSIGLAGGPWSEQY

d_gene: NA
j_gene: TRBJ2-1
v_gene: TRBV7-8
CDR3aa: ASSSARQGIKVF

d_gene: NA
j_gene: TRBJ1-4
v_gene: TRBV6-5
CDR3aa: ASSYSPGGNYEKLF

d_gene: NA
j_gene: TRBJ2-1
v_gene: TRBV6-1
CDR3aa: ASSEEYSYNEQF

d_gene: TRBD2
j_gene: TRBJ2-2
v_gene: TRBV19
CDR3aa: ASNPWGTSGARYTGELF

d_gene: NA
j_gene: TRBJ2-5
v_gene: TRBV7-2
CDR3aa: ASSPSSDRETQY

d_gene: NA
j_gene: TRBJ2-5
v_gene: TRBV29-1
CDR3aa: SVGLTGWETQY

d_gene: TRBD1
j_gene: TRBJ1-1
v_gene: TRBV12-3/TRBV12-4
CDR3aa: ASRGGQAEAF

d_gene: TRBD1
j_gene: TRBJ1-4
v_gene: TRBV27
CDR3aa: ASSLTGTGVLNEKLF

d_gene: NA
j_gene: TRBJ2-7
v_gene: TRBV5-1
CDR3aa: ASSPTHPPGEQY

d_gene: NA
j_gene: TRBJ1-5
v_gene: TRBV4-2
CDR3aa: ASSVDRSNQPQH

d_gene: NA
j_gene: TRBJ2-2
v_gene: TRBV12-3/TRBV12-4
CDR3aa: ASSIAAPGELF

d_gene: TRBD1
j_gene: TRBJ1-1
v_gene: TRBV5-1
CDR3aa: ASSLGGQVTNTEAF

d_gene: NA
j_gene: TRBJ1-3
v_gene: TRBV29-1
CDR3aa: SVEDNSGNTIY

d_gene: TRBD1
j_gene: TRBJ1-4
v_gene: TRBV5-6
CDR3aa: ASSSVHDRDRGEKLF

d_gene: NA
j_gene: TRBJ1-1
v_gene: TRBV18
CDR3aa: ASSPPYRSRGYFDRNTEAF

d_gene: NA
j_gene: TRBJ2-5
v_gene: TRBV6-5
CDR3aa: ASRGASAQTQY

d_gene: TRBD2
j_gene: TRBJ2-1
v_gene: TRBV5-1
CDR3aa: ASAREGGGAFYNEQF

d_gene: NA
j_gene: TRBJ1-1
v_gene: TRBV2
CDR3aa: ASSSGEGTEAF

d_gene: NA
j_gene: TRBJ1-1
v_gene: TRBV7-9
CDR3aa: ASSLTGRGGGNTEAF

d_gene: NA
j_gene: TRBJ1-2
v_gene: TRBV7-2
CDR3aa: ASSPLTAGDYGYT

d_gene: NA
j_gene: TRBJ2-7
v_gene: TRBV7-2
CDR3aa: ASSLARRSQGNEQY

d_gene: TRBD2
j_gene: TRBJ2-1
v_gene: TRBV11-1
CDR3aa: ASSARLAGSHNEQF

d_gene: TRBD1
j_gene: TRBJ2-7
v_gene: TRBV3-1/TRBV3-2
CDR3aa: ASSLKGQGLYEQY

d_gene: NA
j_gene: TRBJ1-6
v_gene: TRBV27
CDR3aa: ASSLKHSGSYNSPLH

d_gene: NA
j_gene: TRBJ1-5
v_gene: TRBV30
CDR3aa: AWTVGGNQPQH

d_gene: TRBD1
j_gene: TRBJ1-5
v_gene: TRBV4-1
CDR3aa: ASSQYQGGTGRVPQH

d_gene: TRBD1
j_gene: TRBJ1-2
v_gene: TRBV3-1/TRBV3-2
CDR3aa: ASSQGTGTGFRSGST

d_gene: TRBD1
j_gene: TRBJ1-6
v_gene: TRBV3-1/TRBV3-2
CDR3aa: ASAIQGGGSPLH

d_gene: TRBD1
j_gene: TRBJ1-5
v_gene: TRBV5-6
CDR3aa: ASSSANRGQPQH

d_gene: NA
j_gene: TRBJ1-1
v_gene: TRBV4-3
CDR3aa: ASSQDRGGTEAF

d_gene: NA
j_gene: TRBJ1-2
v_gene: TRBV6-2/TRBV6-3
CDR3aa: ASSPSGSRMVYGYT

d_gene: TRBD1
j_gene: TRBJ1-3
v_gene: TRBV6-6
CDR3aa: ASSYRQGEAGNTIY

d_gene: TRBD2
j_gene: TRBJ2-1
v_gene: TRBV7-8
CDR3aa: ASSPVGAGGRNEQF

d_gene: NA
j_gene: TRBJ1-2
v_gene: TRBV30
CDR3aa: AWSVEAHYGYT

d_gene: NA
j_gene: TRBJ1-1
v_gene: TRBV20-1
CDR3aa: SASRDSRYEAF

d_gene: TRBD2
j_gene: TRBJ2-1
v_gene: TRBV11-1
CDR3aa: ASSPTSGGKQF